This T cell receptor (beta chain) was captured by sequencing in a study of metastatic and nonmetastatic thyroid tumors. After removal of 3 bases from V and 5 bases from J, the junction contained 4 bases not matched to a gene. Per the germline V gene, CDR1 is MDHEN and CDR2 is SYDVKM. The CDR3 contains 15 residues. TCRdb used MiXCR to call clones anew from the PCR reads. The sample has fewer than 13,000 clones, about 26% seen once. All patients were untreated before thyroid surgery. The specimen sequenced was tumor tissue. The chain has TRBV28 and TRBJ2-1, with 10 bases aligning to TRBD2. This clonotype originated in a male donor with papillary thyroid cancer or a benign thyroid nodule (not recorded which). Some clones in this sample may be carry-over from other donors' samples. CDR3 sequence reads: CASSFESGGDNEQFF. The CDR3 nucleotides are TGTGCCAGCAGTTTCGAAAGCGGGGGGGACAATGAGCAGTTCTTC.